Given below is one T cell receptor beta chain in context. The specificity of this receptor is unknown. Nothing much larger sits one base from this clone, and base qualities are not available. Genomic DNA was extracted from sorted cells for sequencing of the TCRbeta CDR3 region. The immunoSEQ Assay was used to sequence the TCRbeta CDR3 regions. Not all clones reach the TCRdb copy of this immuneACCESS table, which keeps in-frame sequences only. Checked studies attribute under half of the gap to unresolved V genes and leave the rest unexplained. This sample comprises approximately 65,000 clones, over 85% of them detected only once. The ten largest make up 0.85% to 1.2% of the sample. Patients with autoimmune disease history or receiving systemic immunosuppression were excluded from the trial. Peripheral blood for TCR sequencing was collected from all dose cohorts at baseline, on cycle 4 day 1, and on cycle 7 day 1. Samples came from an open-label, multicenter, first-in-human phase I dose-escalation trial of ivuxolimab. The trial enrolled adults with locally advanced or metastatic head and neck squamous cell, hepatocellular, melanoma or renal cell carcinoma. Before TCR sequencing, CD4+ T cells and CD8+ T cells from peripheral blood were sorted into separate populations.

This sample stems from a study of OX40 agonist ivuxolimab in advanced cancers. Regarding the research as a whole: Ivuxolimab, which targeted the costimulatory receptor OX40 (CD134), was an agonistic, fully human IgG2 monoclonal antibody. Of the 50 to 55 patients in dose escalation, about 20 had hepatocellular carcinoma, around 15 had melanoma, 9 had renal cell carcinoma and 9 had head and neck cancer. Prior anti-PD-1, anti-PD-L1 or anti-CTLA-4 therapy was permitted, and checkpoint inhibitors had been received by 40% to 50% of dose-escalation patients. The point of sequencing TCRbeta in the periphery was to test whether ivuxolimab changed TCR sequence diversity and drove clonal T-cell expansion. In the dose-escalation cohort, approximately 80% of patients were male, and the mean age was 60 years with a range of roughly 20 to 80. Three dose-escalation patients achieved partial responses, one with hepatocellular carcinoma and two with cutaneous melanoma. Intravenous ivuxolimab was administered to patients every 2 weeks at six dose levels: 0.01, 0.1, 0.3, 1.5, 3 and 10 mg/kg. The paper describes the monotherapy dose-escalation part (N of about 52 patients) of the phase I trial of ivuxolimab. Broad study findings and their caveats: On average, CD8+ T cells showed more expanded clones than CD4+ T cells after ivuxolimab. At doses from 0.1 to 3.0 mg/kg, clonal expansion was seen in both CD4+ and CD8+ blood T cells between baseline and week 6. The antigen specificity of the peripheral T cells that underwent clonal expansion was not determined. Low levels of normalized T-cell clonal expansion were also seen in some patients who did not respond. In the 0.1-3.0 mg/kg groups, partial responders had among the lowest normalized peripheral clonal expansion, particularly in CD8+ T cells.

The CDR3 starts with the cysteine, ends with the phenylalanine, and has 15 residues. Just CDR3 DNA is preserved here, 45 bases in frame from base 1. V and J lose 3 bases and 4 bases, and a span of 15 bases separates them. According to the germline V gene (reference sequence), CDR1 reads LNHDA and CDR2 reads SQIVND. The starting material was CD4+ or CD8+ T cells sorted from blood, obtained in a trial of the OX40 agonist ivuxolimab. The source of this sequence is an adult with an advanced solid tumor such as melanoma, head and neck, liver or kidney cancer. This chain is built from TRBV19 and TRBJ2-5; 6 matching bases give a weak D call of TRBD2. The CDR3 has the sequence CASSMGGQLRETQYF. The DNA is as follows: TGTGCCAGTAGTATGGGGGGTCAACTAAGAGAGACCCAGTACTTC.